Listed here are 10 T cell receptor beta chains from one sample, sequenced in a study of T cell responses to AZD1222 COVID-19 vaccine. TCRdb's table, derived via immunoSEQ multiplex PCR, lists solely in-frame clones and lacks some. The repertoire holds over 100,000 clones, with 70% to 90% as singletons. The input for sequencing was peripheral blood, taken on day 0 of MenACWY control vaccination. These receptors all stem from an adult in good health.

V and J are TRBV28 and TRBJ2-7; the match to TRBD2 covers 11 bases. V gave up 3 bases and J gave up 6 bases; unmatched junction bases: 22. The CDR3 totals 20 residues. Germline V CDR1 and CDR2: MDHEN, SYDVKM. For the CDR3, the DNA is TGTGCCAGCAGTTTGCGAAGGGCCAAGGCTAGCGGGGGGTCGTCTCGCGAGCAGTACTTC. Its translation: CASSLRRAKASGGSSREQYF.

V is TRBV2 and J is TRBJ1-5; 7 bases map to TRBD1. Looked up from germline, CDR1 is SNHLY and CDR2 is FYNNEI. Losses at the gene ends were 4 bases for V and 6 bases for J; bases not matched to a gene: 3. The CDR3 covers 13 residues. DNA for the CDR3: TGTGCCAGCAGTGGGGACAGCGGTCAGCCCCAGCATTTT. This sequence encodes CASSGDSGQPQHF.

In DNA, the CDR3 is TGTGCCAGTCACACAGGGGGTTCGTACAATGAGCAGTTCTTC. This sequence encodes CASHTGGSYNEQFF. This chain uses TRBV6-5 with TRBJ2-1; 8 positions match TRBD1. The ends lost 9 bases at V and 4 bases at J; junction bases unmatched: 8. Germline values: CDR1 MNHEY, CDR2 SVGAGI. This CDR3 spans 14 amino acids.

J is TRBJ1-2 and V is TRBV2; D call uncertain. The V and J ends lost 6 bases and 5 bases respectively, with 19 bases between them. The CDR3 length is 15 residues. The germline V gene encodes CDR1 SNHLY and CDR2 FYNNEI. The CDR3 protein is CASRDPGERGYGYTF. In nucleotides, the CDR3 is TGTGCCAGCAGAGATCCTGGCGAGAGAGGTTATGGCTACACCTTC.

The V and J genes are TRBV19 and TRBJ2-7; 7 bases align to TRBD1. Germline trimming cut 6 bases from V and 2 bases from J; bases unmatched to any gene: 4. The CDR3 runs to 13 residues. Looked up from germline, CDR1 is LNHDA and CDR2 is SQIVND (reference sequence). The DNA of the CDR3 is TGTGCCAGTAGAAAGACAGGGACCTACGAGCAGTACTTC. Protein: CASRKTGTYEQYF.

CDR3 sequence (DNA): TGTGCCAGCAGCCTACCTATAGGTAGGGGCGGCAATCAGCCCCAGCATTTT. This sequence encodes CASSLPIGRGGNQPQHF. The V gene is TRBV28, the J gene TRBJ1-5, with D maybe TRBD1 (5 bases). CDR1 and CDR2 (germline): MDHEN, SYDVKM. This CDR3 contains 17 residues. The V end lost 6 bases, the J end lost 2 bases, and 20 bases lay between the germline ends.

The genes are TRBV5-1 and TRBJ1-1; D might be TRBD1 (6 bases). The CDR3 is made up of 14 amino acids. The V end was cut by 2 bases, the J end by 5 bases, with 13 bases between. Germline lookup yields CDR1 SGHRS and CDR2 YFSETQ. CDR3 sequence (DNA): TGCGCCAGCAGCTTACAGGGTATCCTAACTGAAGCTTTCTTT. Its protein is CASSLQGILTEAFF. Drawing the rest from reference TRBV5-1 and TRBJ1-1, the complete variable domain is KAGVTQTPRYLIKTRGQQVTLSCSPISGHRSVSWYQQTPGQGLQFLFEYFSETQRNKGNFPGRFSGRQFSNSRSEMNVSTLELGDSALYLCASSLQGILTEAFFGQGTRLTVV.

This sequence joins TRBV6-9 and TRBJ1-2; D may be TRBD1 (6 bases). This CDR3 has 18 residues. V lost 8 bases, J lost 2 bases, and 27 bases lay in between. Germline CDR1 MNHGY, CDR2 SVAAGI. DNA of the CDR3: TGTGCCAGCGGAGCGTGGATCAGGGGAACCGACGTAAACTATGGCTACACCTTC. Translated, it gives CASGAWIRGTDVNYGYTF.

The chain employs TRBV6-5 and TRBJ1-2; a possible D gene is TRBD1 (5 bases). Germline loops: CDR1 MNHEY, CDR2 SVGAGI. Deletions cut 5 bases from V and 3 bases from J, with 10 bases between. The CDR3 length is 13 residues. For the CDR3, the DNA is TGTGCCAGCAGTCGGGACCGAGACTATGGCTACACCTTC. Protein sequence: CASSRDRDYGYTF.

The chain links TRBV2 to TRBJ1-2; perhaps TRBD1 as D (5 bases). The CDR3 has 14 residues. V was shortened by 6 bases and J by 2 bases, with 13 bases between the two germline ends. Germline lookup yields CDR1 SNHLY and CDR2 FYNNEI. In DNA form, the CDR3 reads TGTGCCAGCAGGATGACAGTCTCAAACTATGGCTACACCTTC. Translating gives CASRMTVSNYGYTF.